Shown below are 17 T cell receptor beta chains from a single sample sequenced in a study of T cells after yellow fever vaccination. Each CDR3 protein gets one entry after TCRdb re-called the 5' RACE reads with MiXCR. The sample records some 670,000 distinct CDR3 sequences, more than 9% being singletons. This material consisted of PBMCs, taken on the day of the yellow fever booster vaccination. All receptors come from a man under 40 who received the YFV17D yellow fever vaccine.

This clonotype has just a few counts. The rearrangement links TRBV7-2 to TRBJ2-3, with 9 bases lining up with TRBD2. The CDR3 loop spans 16 amino acids. Germline CDR1 reads SGHTA; CDR2 reads FQGNSA. V trimming: 4 bases; J trimming: 1 base; junction bases outside the gene matches: 6. The CDR3 DNA sequence: TGTGCCAGCAGCTCGCCAGCGGGAGGTGGCACAGATACGCAGTATTTT. This encodes CASSSPAGGGTDTQYF.

The chain couples TRBV2 to TRBJ2-7; 9 bases are shared with TRBD1. Germline V gives CDR1 SNHLY, CDR2 FYNNEI. This CDR3 is 14 amino acids long. V was clipped by 2 bases and J by 5 bases; unmatched bases: 4. DNA of the CDR3: TGTGCCAGCAGTGAAAGGGACAGGGTGCACGAGCAGTACTTC. Protein: CASSERDRVHEQYF.

The chain recombines TRBV7-2 with TRBJ2-3; 8 bases agree with TRBD2. CDR1 is SGHTA, CDR2 FQGNSA, per germline. The CDR3 runs to 14 residues. The J segment lost 4 bases and the V segment lost 5 bases, leaving 5 bases of the junction unmatched. The CDR3 is CASSNRAGADTQYF. Written as DNA, the CDR3 is TGTGCCAGCAGCAACCGAGCGGGAGCAGATACGCAGTATTTT.

The table lists this clonotype with a few counts. The rearrangement uses TRBV5-5 and TRBJ2-1, with 8 positions matching TRBD1. The CDR3 has 15 residues. Germline CDR1 reads SGHKS; CDR2 reads YYEKEE (reference sequence). The V and J ends lost 4 bases and 2 bases, in that order; junction bases with no gene match: 5. The CDR3 region is CASSLLTGAYNEQFF. CDR3 nucleotides: TGTGCCAGCAGCCTACTGACAGGGGCCTACAATGAGCAGTTCTTC.

The chain links TRBV11-1 to TRBJ2-2, with D perhaps TRBD2 (7 bases). The CDR3 consists of 18 residues. The V end lost 2 bases, the J end lost 3 bases, and 19 bases lay between the germline ends. Germline CDR1 is SGHAT and CDR2 is FQDESV (reference sequence). CDR3 in DNA: TGTGCCAGCAGCTTATACGGCGGGAGCAGGGGTGACACCGGGGAGCTGTTTTTT. Its translation: CASSLYGGSRGDTGELFF.

The chain is built from TRBV18 and TRBJ2-3; 7 bases are shared with TRBD2. The J segment lost 7 bases and the V segment lost 3 bases, leaving 22 bases of the junction unmatched. Germline loops: CDR1 KGHSH, CDR2 LQKENI. The CDR3 is 19 residues long. The CDR3 region is CASSPAQKSTGRDSYTQYF. The CDR3 coding sequence is TGTGCCAGCTCACCCGCTCAAAAGTCAACGGGGAGGGACTCTTATACGCAGTATTTT.

The chain recombines TRBV20-1 with TRBJ2-3, with 9 positions matching TRBD2. The germline V gene has CDR1 DFQATT and CDR2 SNEGSKA (reference sequence). The CDR3 is 15 residues long. Trimming cost V 5 bases and J 2 bases; bases outside gene matches: 8. This CDR3 reads CSALATSGVTDTQYF. CDR3 coding DNA: TGCAGTGCTCTCGCGACTAGCGGCGTCACAGATACGCAGTATTTT.

This clonotype appeared many times. The rearrangement uses TRBV5-1 and TRBJ2-3; maybe TRBD1 (6 bases). V lost 0 bases to trimming and J lost 2 bases, with 7 bases between them. Germline CDR1 SGHRS, CDR2 YFSETQ. The CDR3 totals 14 residues. CDR3 protein: CASSLGTDTDTQYF. For the CDR3, the DNA is TGCGCCAGCAGCTTGGGGACAGACACAGATACGCAGTATTTT.

This clonotype was seen a few times. The chain links TRBV29-1 to TRBJ2-1; 8 bases match TRBD1. V lost 4 bases, J lost 3 bases, and 8 bases stayed unmatched. Germline V lookup: CDR1 SQVTM, CDR2 ANQGSEA. The CDR3 runs 15 residues. The CDR3 loop reads CSVVGQEEIYNEQFF. In DNA, the CDR3 is TGCAGCGTTGTGGGACAGGAGGAAATCTACAATGAGCAGTTCTTC.

V and J are TRBV20-1 and TRBJ2-7, with TRBD2 matching 8 bases. V shed 0 bases, J shed 2 bases, and the junction held 9 bases outside the gene matches. The CDR3 loop spans 16 amino acids. Germline CDR1 reads DFQATT; CDR2 reads SNEGSKA (reference sequence). CDR3 DNA: TGCAGTGCTAGAGATTTGAGACTAGCGCTTACCTACGAGCAGTACTTC. It codes for CSARDLRLALTYEQYF.

The chain employs TRBV5-4 and TRBJ2-5; D possibly corresponds to TRBD2 (6 bases). The V end was cut by 4 bases, the J end by 5 bases, with 18 bases between. The length of the CDR3 is 15 residues. CDR1 SGHNT and CDR2 YYREEE come from the germline V gene (reference sequence). This CDR3 reads CASSQAAGIQETQYF. The DNA of the CDR3 is TGTGCCAGCAGCCAGGCTGCGGGGATACAGGAGACCCAGTACTTC.

The chain carries TRBV5-1 and TRBJ1-5, with D uncertain. Germline CDR1 SGHRS, CDR2 YFSETQ. The CDR3 is 14 amino acids. Trimming cost V 4 bases and J 0 bases, with 8 bases left between them. CDR3 loop: CASSLDGSNQPQHF. The DNA for the CDR3 is TGCGCCAGCAGCCTCGACGGTAGCAATCAGCCCCAGCATTTT.

This clonotype showed up just a few times. This rearrangement joins TRBV7-6 to TRBJ2-3; possible D gene TRBD2, 6 bases. The V end lost 5 bases, the J end lost 5 bases, and 23 bases lay between the germline ends. Germline loops: CDR1 SGHVS, CDR2 FNYEAQ. The CDR3 spans 17 residues. CDR3 coding DNA: TGTGCCAGCAGCCGACTCAGCGGCCCGAGGGGAGGAGATACGCAGTATTTT. This gives the protein CASSRLSGPRGGDTQYF.

In its sample, this clonotype was seen a few times. This rearrangement joins TRBV7-9 to TRBJ2-5, with TRBD2 identical over 8 bases. CDR3 length: 15 residues. J was trimmed by 3 bases and V by 5 bases; bases with no gene match: 8. CDR1 SEHNR and CDR2 FQNEAQ come from the germline V gene (reference sequence). The CDR3 loop is CASSTSGRGEETQYF. CDR3 DNA sequence: TGTGCCAGCAGCACCAGCGGGAGAGGAGAAGAGACCCAGTACTTC.

The table lists this clonotype with a few counts. The chain carries TRBV6-1 and TRBJ2-7; D may correspond to TRBD1 or TRBD2 (5 bases each). The CDR3 length is 14 residues. In germline, CDR1 is MNHNS, CDR2 SASEGT. V lost 6 bases and J lost 0, with 12 bases in between. CDR3 bases: TGTGCCAGCAGACGGGGCGGGTCCTCCTACGAGCAGTACTTC. This encodes CASRRGGSSYEQYF.

This clonotype was recorded at least ten times. The chain recombines TRBV9 with TRBJ1-1; D is ambiguous. This CDR3 is built from 14 residues. Germline values: CDR1 SGDLS, CDR2 YYNGEE. Trimming cost V 3 bases and J 0 bases, with 9 bases left between them. The CDR3 region is CASSADPVNTEAFF. The CDR3 DNA is TGTGCCAGCAGCGCCGACCCTGTGAACACTGAAGCTTTCTTT. The full variable domain, with the rest looked up from reference TRBV9 and TRBJ1-1, is DSGVTQTPKHLITATGQRVTLRCSPRSGDLSVYWYQQSLDQGLQFLIQYYNGEERAKGNILERFSAQQFPDLHSELNLSSLELGDSALYFCASSADPVNTEAFFGQGTRLTVV.

This rearrangement joins TRBV29-1 to TRBJ1-1; maybe TRBD1 (6 bases). V gave up 4 bases and J gave up 9 bases, with 12 bases separating them. Germline V gene sequence: CDR1 SQVTM, CDR2 ANQGSEA. CDR3 size: 11 residues. CDR3 protein: CSVVTGAQAFF. The CDR3 DNA follows: TGCAGCGTTGTGACGGGGGCCCAAGCTTTCTTT. Using reference TRBV29-1 and TRBJ1-1 for the parts outside the CDR3, the full variable domain is SAVISQKPSRDICQRGTSLTIQCQVDSQVTMMFWYRQQPGQSLTLIATANQGSEATYESGFVIDKFPISRPNLTFSTLTVSNMSPEDSSIYLCSVVTGAQAFFGQGTRLTVV.